This T cell receptor (beta chain) was found in a study of cytomegalovirus exposure and HLA in healthy donors. Overall study context: Of about 400 genotyped donors, about 80% clustered with self-reported Caucasian donors. Study-level findings and limits: Serostatus for CMV was the only available immune exposure information.

Use of 60 Vbeta and 13 Jbeta primers characterized the PCR. The protocol was immunoSEQ multiplex PCR, while the TCRdb copy is restricted to in-frame clones and leaves out a portion. This table has some 170,000 clones, about four fifths appearing once. The CDR3 length is 13 residues. V shed 3 bases and J 2 bases; nucleotides not matched to a gene: 0. CDR1 and CDR2 from the germline V gene are MDHEN and SYDVKM. In the case of this clone: Antigen unknown.

The sequenced sample was PBMCs. The chain has TRBV28 and TRBJ2-7; 8 nucleotides agree with TRBD2. The clonotype was recovered from a man between 25 and 39 years old in good health and CMV-seronegative. The CDR3 region has the DNA TGTGCCAGCAGTTTTAGCGGGGCCTACGAGCAGTACTTC. This sequence encodes CASSFSGAYEQYF. Looking up the rest from reference TRBV28 and TRBJ2-7 gives the full variable domain: DVKVTQSSRYLVKRTGEKVFLECVQDMDHENMFWYRQDPGLGLRLIYFSYDVKMKEKGDIPEGYSVSREKKERFSLILESASTNQTSMYLCASSFSGAYEQYFGPGTRLTVT.